These 17 T cell receptor beta chains were sequenced from one sample in a study of blood T cell repertoires in COVID-19. The table came from immunoSEQ multiplex PCR; TCRdb's copy has only in-frame clones and leaves some out. Altogether around 100,000 clones are present, roughly 72% being singletons, with the ten largest covering roughly 6%. Sequencing was performed on peripheral blood. All receptors come from a man older than 75 with acute or convalescent COVID-19.

This chain links TRBV19 with TRBJ2-7; 8 bases fit TRBD2. Germline CDR1 reads LNHDA; CDR2 reads SQIVND (reference sequence). V shed 2 bases, J shed 2 bases, and the junction held 5 bases outside the gene matches. This CDR3 spans 15 amino acids. The CDR3 here is CASSISGTRPYEQYF. DNA for the CDR3: TGTGCCAGTAGTATATCCGGGACTAGGCCCTACGAGCAGTACTTC.

The V gene is TRBV6-5, the J gene TRBJ2-7; 7 bases are a match to TRBD2. The CDR3 spans 12 residues. The germline V gene encodes CDR1 MNHEY and CDR2 SVGAGI. V was pared by 8 bases and J by 6 bases, with 7 bases of the junction left unmatched. CDR3 in DNA: TGTGCCAGCCACGGCGGGAGTTCCGAGCAGTACTTC. It encodes CASHGGSSEQYF.

V is TRBV6-2 or TRBV6-3 and J is TRBJ2-1; the match to TRBD2 covers 7 bases. V gave up 6 bases and J gave up 8 bases; unmatched junction bases: 7. From germline, CDR1 is MNHEY and CDR2 SVGEGT. The CDR3 contains 13 residues. For the CDR3, the DNA is TGTGCCAGCAGCTCTGGGAGGGCGGATGAGCAGTTCTTC. This codes for CASSSGRADEQFF.

This chain links TRBV2 with TRBJ2-1; a weak D match, TRBD1 (6 bases). CDR1 and CDR2 from the germline V gene are SNHLY and FYNNEI. CDR3 length: 13 residues. V dropped 6 bases and J dropped 7 bases, with 13 bases sitting between them. Written as DNA, the CDR3 is TGTGCCAGCAGGCGGCCACAGGGTAATGAGCAGTTCTTC. Its translation is CASRRPQGNEQFF.

The CDR3 nucleotides are TGTGCCAGCAGTTTGTTAGCGGGAGGGCCTGTCGAGCAGTACTTC. It yields the protein CASSLLAGGPVEQYF. V usage is TRBV28 and J usage is TRBJ2-7, with 11 bases fitting TRBD2. Germline assignment: CDR1 MDHEN and CDR2 SYDVKM. The V and J ends lost 3 bases and 6 bases, in that order; junction bases with no gene match: 7. CDR3 size: 15 residues.

The V call is TRBV5-1, the J call TRBJ2-5; 8 nucleotides line up with TRBD1. Germline CDR1 is SGHRS and CDR2 is YFSETQ. This CDR3 region has 15 residues. J was trimmed by 4 bases and V by 4 bases; bases with no gene match: 9. The CDR3 bases are TGCGCCAGCAGCAGAAATCCAGGGGGCGGAGAGACCCAGTACTTC. Translating it yields CASSRNPGGGETQYF.

This chain uses TRBV5-6 with TRBJ1-1, with D possibly TRBD1 on 5 matching bases. The CDR3 has 11 residues. Germline CDR1 and CDR2: SGHDT and YYEEEE. The V end lost 4 bases, the J end lost 11 bases, and 12 bases lay between the germline ends. The CDR3 loop reads CASSRNRMAFF. As DNA, the CDR3 is TGTGCCAGCAGCCGGAACAGGATGGCTTTCTTT.

The chain is built from TRBV28 and TRBJ1-2; no reliable D call. CDR1 MDHEN and CDR2 SYDVKM come from the germline V gene. The CDR3 covers 15 residues. The V end was cut by 7 bases, the J end by 2 bases, with 17 bases between. In nucleotides, the CDR3 is TGTGCCAGCATAGGGCGGGGAGTGGGAAACTATGGCTACACCTTC. This codes for CASIGRGVGNYGYTF.

This chain uses TRBV5-1 with TRBJ2-5; the match to TRBD1 covers 9 bases. V was pared by 2 bases and J by 4 bases, with 6 bases of the junction left unmatched. The CDR3 has 15 residues. The germline V gene encodes CDR1 SGHRS and CDR2 YFSETQ. CDR3 loop: CASSFEGQGRETQYF. As DNA, the CDR3 is TGCGCCAGCAGCTTCGAGGGACAGGGACGAGAGACCCAGTACTTC.

The rearrangement joins TRBV19 to TRBJ1-2; no firm D call. The CDR3 is made up of 14 amino acids. CDR1 is LNHDA, CDR2 SQIVND, per germline (reference sequence). V was shortened by 4 bases and J by 0 bases, with 9 bases between the two germline ends. The CDR3 DNA sequence: TGTGCCAGTAGTAGACTGGAAGCTAACTATGGCTACACCTTC. It translates to CASSRLEANYGYTF.

This chain links TRBV11-3 with TRBJ2-5; 7 bases line up with TRBD1. This CDR3 region has 16 residues. Per the germline V gene, CDR1 is SGHNT and CDR2 is YENEEA. The V gene end was trimmed by 1 base and the J gene end by 5 bases; junction bases not matched to a gene: 10. The CDR3 sequence is CASSLASRQGTETQYF. In nucleotides, the CDR3 is TGTGCCAGCAGCTTAGCCTCTAGACAGGGCACGGAGACCCAGTACTTC.

The chain recombines TRBV4-3 with TRBJ2-2; TRBD2 matches 7 bases. CDR1 is LGHNA and CDR2 is YSLEER in the germline V gene. The CDR3 runs to 14 residues. J gave up 7 bases and V 11 bases, and 13 bases lay outside the gene matches. CDR3 protein: CAEGAPPGGGELFF. The DNA of the CDR3 is TGCGCCGAAGGAGCGCCCCCGGGGGGCGGGGAGCTGTTTTTT.

This clone was counted between two and nine times. This sequence joins TRBV28 and TRBJ2-2; 7 nucleotides line up with TRBD1. The V and J ends lost 6 bases and 5 bases, in that order; junction bases with no gene match: 9. CDR1 and CDR2 from the germline V gene are MDHEN and SYDVKM. This CDR3 contains 15 residues. This CDR3 reads CASRLDRRGTGELFF. The CDR3, as DNA: TGTGCCAGCAGACTGGACAGGAGAGGGACCGGGGAGCTGTTTTTT.

This chain uses TRBV6-6 with TRBJ2-7; a possible D gene is TRBD1 (6 bases). The germline gives CDR1 MNHNY, CDR2 SVGAGI (reference sequence). V was shortened by 6 bases and J by 4 bases, with 10 bases between the two germline ends. The CDR3 covers 12 residues. The CDR3 region is CASREQGYEQYF. CDR3 coding DNA: TGTGCCAGCAGAGAACAGGGTTACGAGCAGTACTTC.

V and J are TRBV5-1 and TRBJ2-4; no clear D gene. CDR3 size: 15 residues. CDR1 is SGHRS and CDR2 is YFSETQ in the germline V gene. Between the trimmed V and J ends, which lost 4 bases and 6 bases, there was a span of 17 bases. The CDR3 sequence: CASSPRVGSGNIQYF. The CDR3 nucleotides are TGCGCCAGCAGCCCCCGGGTAGGTTCGGGAAACATTCAGTACTTC.

This clone was recorded once. J is TRBJ2-7 and V is TRBV4-3; 7 nucleotides align to TRBD2. The ends lost 0 bases at V and 7 bases at J; junction bases unmatched: 12. The CDR3 spans 16 residues. In germline, CDR1 is LGHNA, CDR2 YSLEER. CDR3 nucleotides: TGCGCCAGCAGCCAAGATGGGGAGGGCACCCTGACGGAGCAGTACTTC. Protein: CASSQDGEGTLTEQYF.

The chain links TRBV5-1 to TRBJ2-1, with a possible D match to TRBD2 (5 bases). The CDR3 is 14 residues long. V was cut by 4 bases and J by 6 bases, with 14 bases left in between. Germline CDR1 and CDR2: SGHRS and YFSETQ. Here the CDR3 reads CASSETRSVNEQFF. The DNA of the CDR3 is TGCGCCAGCAGCGAAACTAGAAGCGTCAATGAGCAGTTCTTC.